The 32 T cell receptor beta chains in this list originate from one sample, sequenced in a study of OX40 agonist ivuxolimab in advanced cancers. Assay: immunoSEQ multiplex PCR; the TCRdb copy retains only in-frame clones and omits some. This table holds over 75,000 clones, about 89% found once. The specimen comprised CD4+ or CD8+ T cells sorted from blood, sampled in a trial of the OX40 agonist ivuxolimab. The origin of the receptors is an adult with an advanced solid tumor such as melanoma, head and neck, liver or kidney cancer.

The V and J genes are TRBV19 and TRBJ2-6; tentative D call: TRBD1 (6 bases). CDR1 LNHDA and CDR2 SQIVND come from the germline V gene (reference sequence). V lost 3 bases and J lost 1, with 13 bases in between. The CDR3 has 17 amino acids. The CDR3 loop reads CASSMGASWSGANVLTF. The CDR3 DNA reads as TGTGCCAGTAGTATGGGGGCTAGCTGGTCTGGGGCCAACGTCCTGACTTTC.

V usage is TRBV27 and J usage is TRBJ2-7; 11 nucleotides align to TRBD1. V was pared by 3 bases and J by 4 bases, with 2 bases of the junction left unmatched. The CDR3 sequence is 14 residues long. Germline lookup yields CDR1 MNHEY and CDR2 SMNVEV (reference sequence). The CDR3 coding sequence is TGTGCCAGCAGTTTGGGACAGGGGGGGTACGAGCAGTACTTC. Translation gives CASSLGQGGYEQYF.

The rearrangement links TRBV5-1 to TRBJ1-4; D unresolved. Trimming took 4 bases from V and 6 from J, leaving 10 bases between them. Germline V gene sequence: CDR1 SGHRS, CDR2 YFSETQ. This CDR3 spans 13 amino acids. The CDR3 loop reads CASSRPGDEKLFF. CDR3 bases: TGCGCCAGCAGCCGCCCTGGCGATGAAAAACTGTTTTTT.

V gene TRBV21-1 combines with J gene TRBJ2-7; the table assigns TRBD2, which was not confirmed against the DNA. TRBV21-1 is a documented pseudogene. The CDR3 contains 18 residues. The CDR3 DNA reads TGTGCCAGCAGTGTCGTACGGGGGGCTGGACGAGGGAAATACGAGCAGTACTTC. Translation: CASSVVRGAGRGKYEQYF.

CDR3 coding DNA: TGTGCCAGCAGCTTAGCGGGTGGGACAGAAGAGACCCAGTACTTC. Its protein is CASSLAGGTEETQYF. The J gene is TRBJ2-5, the V gene TRBV7-3; 7 bases line up with TRBD1. Germline CDR1 reads SGHTA; CDR2 reads FQGTGA. This CDR3 spans 15 amino acids. Trimming at V came to 2 bases and at J to 3 bases, leaving 6 bases not matched to a gene.

The genes are TRBV6-5 and TRBJ1-2; the D is unclear. With 0 bases removed from V and 5 bases from J, the gap between germline ends came to 10 bases. The CDR3 consists of 14 residues. The germline CDR1 and CDR2 sequences are MNHEY and SVGAGI. CDR3 sequence: CASSYSSGMYGYTF. The CDR3 DNA follows: TGTGCCAGCAGTTACTCATCAGGAATGTATGGCTACACCTTC.

The V gene is TRBV7-9, the J gene TRBJ2-7, with 8 bases fitting TRBD2. The germline V gene encodes CDR1 SEHNR and CDR2 FQNEAQ (reference sequence). V lost 4 bases, J lost 7 bases, and 9 bases stayed unmatched. The CDR3 runs 14 residues. The CDR3 sequence is CASSSLGGTSEQYF. In DNA form, the CDR3 reads TGTGCCAGCAGCTCTTTAGGGGGGACTAGTGAGCAGTACTTC.

The CDR3 loop is CASSQDQREFEETQYF. CDR3 DNA sequence: TGTGCCAGCAGCCAAGATCAGCGGGAGTTTGAAGAGACCCAGTACTTC. The J gene is TRBJ2-5, the V gene TRBV4-2; 8 bases map to TRBD2. Germline V gene sequence: CDR1 LGHNA, CDR2 YNFKEQ. The CDR3 covers 16 residues. J gave up 3 bases and V 0 bases, and 6 bases lay outside the gene matches.

This chain uses TRBV30 with TRBJ2-3, with 11 bases fitting TRBD2. V shed 7 bases and J 4 bases; nucleotides not matched to a gene: 7. Germline CDR1 GTSNPN, CDR2 SVGIG (reference sequence). This CDR3 has 14 residues. In DNA, the CDR3 is TGTGCCTTAGCGGGGGGGTCAAGTCCAGATACGCAGTATTTT. As protein: CALAGGSSPDTQYF.

V usage is TRBV6-5 and J usage is TRBJ1-1, with D perhaps TRBD1 (6 bases). The V gene's germline CDR1 is MNHEY and CDR2 SVGAGI. This CDR3 is built from 11 residues. V lost 7 bases and J lost 4, with 7 bases in between. The CDR3 bases are TGTGCCAGCAAGGGGGTCACTGAAGCTTTCTTT. It codes for CASKGVTEAFF.

The chain uses TRBV2 and TRBJ2-1; TRBD1 might be the D (6 bases). The CDR3 has 16 residues. V was trimmed by 6 bases and J by 7 bases, leaving 22 bases between them. Germline V gene data show CDR1 as SNHLY and CDR2 as FYNNEI. Written as DNA, the CDR3 is TGTGCCAGCAGGAGGGACACCCGCGACCTAGATAATGAGCAGTTCTTC. Amino acids: CASRRDTRDLDNEQFF.

The V gene is TRBV10-3, the J gene TRBJ2-7; D is perhaps TRBD2 (6 bases). From germline, CDR1 is ENHRY and CDR2 SYGVKD. V was cut by 0 bases and J by 0 bases, with 9 bases left in between. The CDR3 is 15 residues long. The CDR3 DNA is TGTGCCATCAGTGAGTCAATGGGGGGCTCCTACGAGCAGTACTTC. Encoded protein: CAISESMGGSYEQYF.

The chain employs TRBV5-1 and TRBJ1-3, with D uncertain. Trimming pared 0 bases from V and 4 bases from J, leaving 5 bases between. This CDR3 is 13 amino acids long. Looked up from germline, CDR1 is SGHRS and CDR2 is YFSETQ. This CDR3 is CASSLGQGNTIYF. The CDR3 coding sequence is TGCGCCAGCAGCTTGGGGCAGGGAAACACCATATATTTT.

The J gene is TRBJ2-7, the V gene TRBV19; 10 bases match TRBD1. This CDR3 is built from 16 residues. In germline, CDR1 is LNHDA, CDR2 SQIVND (reference sequence). V was pared by 4 bases and J by 2 bases, with 8 bases of the junction left unmatched. The CDR3 DNA reads as TGTGCCAGTAGTACCCGGACAGGGGGGAAAACCTACGAGCAGTACTTC. Translating it yields CASSTRTGGKTYEQYF.

In this sample, this clone turned up a few times. This chain uses TRBV7-9 with TRBJ2-5; 10 nucleotides line up with TRBD2. From germline, CDR1 is SEHNR and CDR2 FQNEAQ (reference sequence). CDR3 length: 17 residues. Trimming at V came to 1 base and at J to 4 bases, leaving 9 bases not matched to a gene. The CDR3 spells CASSLVFGLADGETQYF. CDR3 in DNA: TGTGCCAGCAGCTTAGTGTTTGGACTAGCGGATGGAGAGACCCAGTACTTC. Combining the CDR3 with reference TRBV7-9 and TRBJ2-5 gives the whole variable domain DTGVSQNPRHKITKRGQNVTFRCDPISEHNRLYWYRQTLGQGPEFLTYFQNEAQLEKSRLLSDRFSAERPKGSFSTLEIQRTEQGDSAMYLCASSLVFGLADGETQYFGPGTRLLVL.

V and J are TRBV9 and TRBJ2-1; D unresolved. Trimming removed 2 bases from V and 2 bases from J, with 14 bases in between. CDR1 is SGDLS and CDR2 is YYNGEE in the germline V gene. This CDR3 comprises 16 residues. CDR3 DNA sequence: TGTGCCAGCAGCGTGACGCTTCGAGGTACCTACAATGAGCAGTTCTTC. Its protein is CASSVTLRGTYNEQFF.

This rearrangement joins TRBV28 to TRBJ1-1; D possibly corresponds to TRBD1 (5 bases). The V and J ends lost 2 bases and 4 bases respectively, with 17 bases between them. The CDR3 is 16 residues long. From germline, CDR1 is MDHEN and CDR2 SYDVKM. The CDR3 spells CASSLTGLLRGTEAFF. CDR3 coding DNA: TGTGCCAGCAGTTTAACAGGTCTTTTACGCGGCACTGAAGCTTTCTTT.

The chain employs TRBV9 and TRBJ2-1, with TRBD1 as a possible D gene (5 bases). The CDR3 has 16 amino acids. The V and J ends lost 0 bases and 3 bases respectively, with 13 bases between them. Germline V CDR1 and CDR2: SGDLS, YYNGEE. In nucleotides, the CDR3 is TGTGCCAGCAGCGTAGATTTTACGACAGACTACAATGAGCAGTTCTTC. It encodes CASSVDFTTDYNEQFF.

Written as DNA, the CDR3 is TGCGCCAGCAGCCAGGGGACAGGTTCCGGAGAGCAGTACTTC. This translates into CASSQGTGSGEQYF. This chain uses TRBV4-1 with TRBJ2-5, with TRBD1 matching over 8 bases. V was pared by 3 bases and J by 11 bases, with 11 bases of the junction left unmatched. The germline CDR1 and CDR2 sequences are MGHRA and YSYEKL. The CDR3 totals 14 residues.

This chain uses TRBV5-8 with TRBJ2-3, with 10 nucleotides matching TRBD1. The CDR3 length is 15 residues. V trimming: 4 bases; J trimming: 3 bases; junction bases outside the gene matches: 5. Germline values: CDR1 SGHTS, CDR2 YDEGEE. The chain's CDR3 is CASSAPGQGTDTQYF. CDR3 in DNA: TGTGCCAGCAGCGCGCCGGGACAGGGGACAGATACGCAGTATTTT.

In DNA form, the CDR3 reads TGTGCCAGCAGCCTTGGGGCCAACACTGAAGCTTTCTTT. As protein: CASSLGANTEAFF. The chain has TRBV25-1 and TRBJ1-1, with a tentative D call TRBD1 (5 bases). V gave up 6 bases and J gave up 2 bases, with 10 bases separating them. The CDR3 extends over 13 amino acids. Germline V gives CDR1 MGHDK, CDR2 SYGVNS.

V and J are TRBV10-3 and TRBJ2-3; 10 bases agree with TRBD2. Germline CDR1 reads ENHRY; CDR2 reads SYGVKD. The CDR3 extends over 16 amino acids. The junction had 12 bases not matched to a gene; V was cut back by 5 bases and J by 7 bases. As DNA, the CDR3 is TGTGCCATCAGTTCAGGACTAGCGGTCCCGTTGTATACGCAGTATTTT. It is translated as CAISSGLAVPLYTQYF.

The chain employs TRBV30 and TRBJ2-1, with 9 bases fitting TRBD2. CDR1 and CDR2 (germline): GTSNPN, SVGIG (reference sequence). Unmatched junction bases numbered 8, after V lost 1 base and J lost 1 base. The CDR3 runs 17 residues. The CDR3 DNA is TGTGCCTGGAGTGAAGGGGCTAGCGGGATGTCCTACAATGAGCAGTTCTTC. It yields the protein CAWSEGASGMSYNEQFF.

The V gene is TRBV6-4, the J gene TRBJ1-5; D unclear. V lost 2 bases and J lost 0, with 11 bases in between. The CDR3 runs to 16 residues. The germline CDR1 and CDR2 sequences are MRHNA and SNTAGT. The CDR3 nucleotides read TGTGCCAGCAGTGACCGGAACGGATATAGCAATCAGCCCCAGCATTTT. Translating gives CASSDRNGYSNQPQHF.

The chain joins TRBV6-6 to TRBJ2-3; tentative D call: TRBD2 (7 bases). The V end lost 2 bases, the J end lost 4 bases, and 13 bases lay between the germline ends. The CDR3 consists of 15 residues. Germline V gene lookup returns CDR1 MNHNY and CDR2 SVGAGI (reference sequence). Here the CDR3 DNA reads TGTGCCAGCAGTTACCCCCGGGGGGCGTCAGATACGCAGTATTTT. As protein: CASSYPRGASDTQYF.

The CDR3 protein is CASRELAGGDYEQYF. The CDR3 DNA reads as TGTGCCAGTAGGGAACTAGCGGGAGGGGATTACGAGCAGTACTTC. This chain links TRBV5-4 with TRBJ2-7; 13 positions match TRBD2. This CDR3 is built from 15 residues. Germline V gene sequence: CDR1 SGHNT, CDR2 YYREEE (reference sequence). V trimming: 8 bases; J trimming: 4 bases; junction bases outside the gene matches: 9.

The chain is built from TRBV14 and TRBJ2-5; D perhaps matches TRBD2 (6 bases). CDR3 length equals 14 residues. Trimming removed 5 bases at V and 5 bases at J, with 15 bases between. CDR1 SGHDN and CDR2 FVKESK come from the germline V gene. In DNA form, the CDR3 reads TGTGCCAGCAGCTGGACTGCTCGGGGGGAGACCCAGTACTTC. Protein: CASSWTARGETQYF.

Written as DNA, the CDR3 is TGTGCCAGCAGCTTAGATTCGGGACAGCTGGGTACGCAGTATTTT. Translated, it gives CASSLDSGQLGTQYF. The J gene is TRBJ2-3, the V gene TRBV7-8; TRBD1 matches at 7 bases. Unmatched junction bases numbered 9, after V lost 1 base and J lost 8 bases. This CDR3 contains 15 residues. CDR1 SGHVS and CDR2 FQNEAQ come from the germline V gene.

J is TRBJ2-5 and V is TRBV5-1; unclear D gene. V was clipped by 0 bases and J by 5 bases, with 8 bases between them. There are 13 residues in the CDR3. Germline CDR1 is SGHRS and CDR2 is YFSETQ. The CDR3, as DNA: TGCGCCAGCAGCTTGGAAGTTTGGGAGACCCAGTACTTC. The encoded protein is CASSLEVWETQYF.

The V call is TRBV27, the J call TRBJ1-1, with a tentative D call TRBD1 (5 bases). The CDR3 spans 14 residues. From germline, CDR1 is MNHEY and CDR2 SMNVEV (reference sequence). V was shortened by 8 bases and J by 0 bases, with 13 bases between the two germline ends. CDR3 DNA sequence: TGTGCCAGCTCAATCAAGGGGATGAACACTGAAGCTTTCTTT. Translating gives CASSIKGMNTEAFF.

The chain employs TRBV7-2 and TRBJ2-7; 8 bases are a match to TRBD1. The junction had 2 bases not matched to a gene; V was cut back by 4 bases and J by 3 bases. The V gene's germline CDR1 is SGHTA and CDR2 FQGNSA. The CDR3 consists of 13 residues. The CDR3 nucleotides are TGTGCCAGCAGCTCGACAGGGGTCTACGAGCAGTACTTC. This gives the protein CASSSTGVYEQYF.

This sequence joins TRBV6-6 and TRBJ1-5; the D is unclear. Germline lookup yields CDR1 MNHNY and CDR2 SVGAGI (reference sequence). The CDR3 extends over 13 amino acids. V lost 1 base to trimming and J lost 9 bases, with 10 bases between them. The CDR3: CASSYLGFWPQHF. CDR3 coding DNA: TGTGCCAGCAGTTACTTGGGGTTTTGGCCCCAGCATTTT.